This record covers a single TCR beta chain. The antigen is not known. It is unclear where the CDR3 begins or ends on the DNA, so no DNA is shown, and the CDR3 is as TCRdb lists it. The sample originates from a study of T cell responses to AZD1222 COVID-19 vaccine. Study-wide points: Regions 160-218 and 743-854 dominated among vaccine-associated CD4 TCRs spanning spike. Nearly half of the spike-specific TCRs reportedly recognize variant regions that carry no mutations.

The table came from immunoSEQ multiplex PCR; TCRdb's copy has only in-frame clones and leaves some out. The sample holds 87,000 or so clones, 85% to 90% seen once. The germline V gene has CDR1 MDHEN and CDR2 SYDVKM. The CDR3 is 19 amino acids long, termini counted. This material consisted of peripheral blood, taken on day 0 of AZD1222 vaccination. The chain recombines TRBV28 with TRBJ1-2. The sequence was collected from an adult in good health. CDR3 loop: CAINREGGYTFGGQSPGTF.